Presented here are 22 T cell receptor beta chains from one specimen sequenced in a study of CD8 T cells in ankylosing spondylitis. One entry per CDR3 protein results from TCRdb running MiXCR on the 5' RACE reads. This sample has about 320,000 distinct CDR3 sequences, with 11% found just once. Sequenced material: blood, either unsorted or a sorted T cell fraction (not recorded which). Receptor source: a female donor with ankylosing spondylitis or in good health (not recorded which).

This clonotype was detected only once. A read error is possible here, since a much larger clone lies one base away. No conserved phenylalanine or tryptophan ends this CDR3, so it is likely a read error. The chain uses TRBV5-4 and TRBJ1-1; D possibly corresponds to TRBD1 (5 bases). This CDR3 comprises 14 residues. V was trimmed by 2 bases and J by 1 base, leaving 9 bases between them. CDR1 is SGHNT, CDR2 YYREEE, per germline (reference sequence). The CDR3 nucleotides are TGTGCCAGCAGCTTAGGGGTGAAGAACACTGAAGCTTTCTTA. It is translated as CASSLGVKNTEAFL.

In its sample, this clonotype was seen a few times. V gene TRBV27 combines with J gene TRBJ2-3; no reliable D call. Trimming stripped 3 bases from V and 1 base from J, with 8 bases between. In germline, CDR1 is MNHEY, CDR2 SMNVEV (reference sequence). The CDR3 contains 14 residues. CDR3 coding DNA: TGTGCCAGCAGTTTTGCTTCTGGCACAGATACGCAGTATTTT. Protein product: CASSFASGTDTQYF.

This clonotype was observed a few times. V usage is TRBV4-3 and J usage is TRBJ2-3; D is perhaps TRBD1 or TRBD2 (5 bases each). This CDR3 contains 18 residues. With 4 bases removed from V and 6 bases from J, the gap between germline ends came to 26 bases. Germline CDR1 reads LGHNA; CDR2 reads YSLEER. CDR3 in amino acids: CASSLNPTGTPGLDTQYF. CDR3 sequence (DNA): TGCGCCAGCAGCCTCAATCCGACCGGGACCCCAGGCCTGGATACGCAGTATTTT.

This clonotype was picked up a small number of times. The rearrangement uses TRBV12-3 or TRBV12-4 and TRBJ2-2; D unclear. V was trimmed by 5 bases and J by 4 bases, leaving 17 bases between them. The CDR3 loop spans 16 amino acids. CDR3 nucleotide sequence: TGTGCCAGCAGTCCCCTTCCCTCTCGACCCACCGGGGAGCTGTTTTTT. Translating gives CASSPLPSRPTGELFF.

Ten or more counts support this clonotype. The chain carries TRBV7-9 and TRBJ2-2; 9 nucleotides align to TRBD1. The CDR3 runs to 16 residues. Germline V gene lookup returns CDR1 SEHNR and CDR2 FQNEAQ (reference sequence). V lost 5 bases, J lost 3 bases, and 7 bases stayed unmatched. The CDR3 DNA is TGTGCCAGCAGCGGACGGACAGGGGTTGACACCGGGGAGCTGTTTTTT. Protein sequence: CASSGRTGVDTGELFF.

The sample holds a few counts of this clonotype. The gene calls are TRBV5-1 and TRBJ1-1; no definite D call. CDR1 and CDR2 (germline): SGHRS, YFSETQ. The CDR3 has 16 amino acids. V was cut by 6 bases and J by 0 bases, with 18 bases left in between. CDR3 region: CASTPWPESMNTEAFF. CDR3 sequence (DNA): TGCGCCAGCACCCCCTGGCCGGAGAGCATGAACACTGAAGCTTTCTTT.

This chain links TRBV9 with TRBJ2-7, with D perhaps TRBD1 or TRBD2 (5 bases each). The germline V gene encodes CDR1 SGDLS and CDR2 YYNGEE. V lost 3 bases to trimming and J lost 1 base, with 17 bases between them. The CDR3 has 16 residues. The CDR3 sequence is CASSEGPDGTSYEQYF. The CDR3, as DNA: TGTGCCAGCAGCGAGGGCCCCGACGGGACGTCCTACGAGCAGTACTTC.

The sample holds many counts of this clonotype. The chain recombines TRBV27 with TRBJ1-6; D possibly corresponds to TRBD1 (5 bases). The V end lost 8 bases, the J end lost 9 bases, and 17 bases lay between the germline ends. This CDR3 region has 14 residues. Germline loops: CDR1 MNHEY, CDR2 SMNVEV (reference sequence). The chain's CDR3 is CASCRAGWSSPLHF. The CDR3 DNA is TGTGCCAGCTGTAGGGCAGGGTGGAGTTCACCCCTCCACTTT.

The table lists this clonotype with a few counts. The chain is built from TRBV5-1 and TRBJ1-2, with D perhaps matching TRBD1 (5 bases). V was shortened by 4 bases and J by 8 bases, with 18 bases between the two germline ends. Germline V lookup: CDR1 SGHRS, CDR2 YFSETQ. CDR3 size: 14 residues. In DNA, the CDR3 is TGCGCCAGCAGCCCCGGGACGGCCGCCGGCGGCTACACCTTC. Translated: CASSPGTAAGGYTF.

There are many counts of this clonotype. The chain is built from TRBV5-1 and TRBJ2-3; tentative D call: TRBD1 (5 bases). The CDR3 is 17 amino acids. CDR1 SGHRS and CDR2 YFSETQ come from the germline V gene. V lost 2 bases and J 5 bases, leaving 21 bases between the germline ends. Here the CDR3 reads CASSLPTGARAQDTQYF. In DNA, the CDR3 is TGCGCCAGCAGCTTACCTACAGGAGCACGGGCCCAAGATACGCAGTATTTT.

This clonotype has at least ten counts. The gene calls are TRBV5-5 and TRBJ2-1, with 7 bases fitting TRBD2. V trimming: 4 bases; J trimming: 7 bases; junction bases outside the gene matches: 8. The CDR3 extends over 14 amino acids. Germline-derived CDR1 and CDR2 are SGHKS and YYEKEE (reference sequence). The CDR3 protein is CASSLAGVPNEQFF. DNA of the CDR3: TGTGCCAGCAGCCTTGCGGGGGTTCCAAATGAGCAGTTCTTC.

This clonotype was seen at least ten times. CDR3 protein: CAISESQVNTGELFF. Here the CDR3 DNA reads TGTGCCATCAGTGAGTCCCAGGTGAACACCGGGGAGCTGTTTTTT. V and J are TRBV10-3 and TRBJ2-2; no definite D call. V was trimmed by 0 bases and J by 1 base, leaving 6 bases between them. CDR1 and CDR2 (germline): ENHRY, SYGVKD. CDR3 length: 15 amino acids.

This clonotype occurred many times. The J gene is TRBJ2-3, the V gene TRBV20-1; possibly TRBD1 or TRBD2 for D (7 bases each). The V and J ends lost 3 bases and 4 bases respectively, with 14 bases between them. Germline V gene lookup returns CDR1 DFQATT and CDR2 SNEGSKA (reference sequence). The CDR3 extends over 14 amino acids. This CDR3 is CSASKQGRADTQYF. CDR3 coding DNA: TGCAGTGCTAGTAAACAGGGGAGGGCAGATACGCAGTATTTT.

The chain is built from TRBV19 and TRBJ1-6; the match to TRBD1 covers 9 bases. The CDR3 length is 14 residues. Germline lookup yields CDR1 LNHDA and CDR2 SQIVND (reference sequence). V lost 5 bases to trimming and J lost 14 bases; unmatched junction nucleotides: 10. The CDR3, as DNA: TGTGCCAGTAGTGCCGGGACAGGGTTTGGGGCCCTCCACTTT. It specifies CASSAGTGFGALHF. Drawing the rest from reference TRBV19 and TRBJ1-6, the complete variable domain is DGGITQSPKYLFRKEGQNVTLSCEQNLNHDAMYWYRQDPGQGLRLIYYSQIVNDFQKGDIAEGYSVSREKKESFPLTVTSAQKNPTAFYLCASSAGTGFGALHFGNGTRLTVT.

The CDR3 loop reads CASSPTLNTEAFF. The CDR3 DNA reads as TGTGCCAGCTCACCGACCTTGAACACTGAAGCTTTCTTT. The rearrangement uses TRBV18 and TRBJ1-1; no clear D gene. V shed 3 bases and J shed 0 bases, with 5 bases lying between them. This CDR3 comprises 13 residues. In germline, CDR1 is KGHSH, CDR2 LQKENI.

V gene TRBV25-1 combines with J gene TRBJ1-1; 10 nucleotides agree with TRBD1. With 5 bases clipped from V and 7 bases from J, the junction kept 7 bases outside the gene matches. Germline V lookup: CDR1 MGHDK, CDR2 SYGVNS. This CDR3 region has 14 residues. Here the CDR3 DNA reads TGTGCCAGCAGTCCCTATGGGACAGGGGTTGAAGCTTTCTTT. As protein: CASSPYGTGVEAFF.

The rearrangement links TRBV5-1 to TRBJ1-2, with TRBD1 identical over 12 bases. J lost 5 bases, V lost 0 bases, and 8 bases had no gene match. This CDR3 is built from 17 residues. Germline V gene sequence: CDR1 SGHRS, CDR2 YFSETQ. The CDR3 is CASSLATGTGGMYGYTF. The CDR3 nucleotides are TGCGCCAGCAGCTTGGCTACCGGGACAGGGGGCATGTATGGCTACACCTTC.

This clonotype was observed many times. V is TRBV20-1 and J is TRBJ1-5; D unclear. Germline CDR1 reads DFQATT; CDR2 reads SNEGSKA (reference sequence). V was pared by 6 bases and J by 0 bases, with 6 bases between. The CDR3 is 12 residues long. The CDR3 is CSATTSNQPQHF. CDR3 DNA sequence: TGCAGTGCAACCACTAGCAATCAGCCCCAGCATTTT.

The V gene is TRBV9, the J gene TRBJ2-2; maybe TRBD1 (6 bases). Per the germline V gene, CDR1 is SGDLS and CDR2 is YYNGEE. The CDR3 covers 15 residues. With 4 bases removed from V and 7 bases from J, the gap between germline ends came to 17 bases. This CDR3 is CASSPTGQPIGELFF. CDR3 DNA: TGTGCCAGCAGCCCAACGGGACAACCGATCGGGGAGCTGTTTTTT.

This clonotype appeared many times. The chain links TRBV28 to TRBJ2-2; TRBD2 matches at 9 bases. CDR1 MDHEN and CDR2 SYDVKM come from the germline V gene. This CDR3 is 12 amino acids long. CDR3 nucleotide sequence: TGTGGGACTAGCGAGAACACCGGGGAGCTGTTTTTT. This gives the protein CGTSENTGELFF.

As to this clonotype: The junction shows a germline mismatch at one end, possibly a read error. The chain combines TRBV4-3 with TRBJ2-1, with a weak D call TRBD2 (5 bases). From germline, CDR1 is LGHNA and CDR2 YSLEER. This CDR3 is built from 15 residues. In DNA, the CDR3 is TGCGCCAGCAGCCAAGATCGGGCTAGCTACGCTGAGCGGTTCTTC. Amino acid sequence: CASSQDRASYAERFF.

This clonotype was recorded at least ten times. J is TRBJ2-3 and V is TRBV7-9; no clear D gene. In germline, CDR1 is SEHNR, CDR2 FQNEAQ (reference sequence). The CDR3 extends over 16 amino acids. Trimming stripped 6 bases from V and 3 bases from J, with 19 bases between. The CDR3 reads CASRPPGLTSTDTQYF. DNA of the CDR3: TGTGCCAGCAGACCGCCGGGCCTAACCTCGACAGATACGCAGTATTTT. Complete variable domain (other parts from reference TRBV7-9 and TRBJ2-3): DTGVSQNPRHKITKRGQNVTFRCDPISEHNRLYWYRQTLGQGPEFLTYFQNEAQLEKSRLLSDRFSAERPKGSFSTLEIQRTEQGDSAMYLCASRPPGLTSTDTQYFGPGTRLTVL.